This T cell receptor (beta chain) was found in a study of graft-versus-host responses after intestinal transplantation. Study overall: Transplants given to recipients were multivisceral, liver-intestinal, or isolated intestinal.

This clone was counted between two and nine times. This CDR3 contains 17 residues. The germline V gene encodes CDR1 SGHNT and CDR2 YENEEA. The V gene end was trimmed by 3 bases and the J gene end by 4 bases; junction bases not matched to a gene: 10. The study's findings and limits: Some patients had graft-donor T cell macrochimerism. In their allografts, the ratios of graft-versus-host to host-versus-graft T cell clones were high. Recipient-marrow GvH clones were detected, some having first appeared in ileum or blood.

Approximately 200,000 CFSE-labeled responder cells were plated with approximately 200,000 irradiated, violet-dye-labeled stimulator cells. Proliferating CFSE-low CD3+CD4+ and CD3+CD8+ responders were sorted after the reaction. Measured with immunoSEQ multiplex PCR; TCRdb has only the in-frame clones, and not every one. The sample holds 8,000 to 10,000 clones, under 35% seen once. This sequence was found in a human patient who was an organ donor for intestinal transplantation. This sample comprised alloreactive CD8+ T cells from a mixed lymphocyte reaction culture, obtained before transplantation. Subset described: CFSE-low proliferating T cells sorted from roughly 6-day pre-transplant mixed lymphocyte reaction (GvH or HvG direction). This chain joins TRBV11-3 and TRBJ2-3, with 10 bases lining up with TRBD2. The CDR3 region is CASSFRLAGGLPDTQYF. CDR3 nucleotide sequence: TGTGCCAGCAGCTTTCGTTTAGCGGGGGGCCTCCCAGATACGCAGTATTTT.